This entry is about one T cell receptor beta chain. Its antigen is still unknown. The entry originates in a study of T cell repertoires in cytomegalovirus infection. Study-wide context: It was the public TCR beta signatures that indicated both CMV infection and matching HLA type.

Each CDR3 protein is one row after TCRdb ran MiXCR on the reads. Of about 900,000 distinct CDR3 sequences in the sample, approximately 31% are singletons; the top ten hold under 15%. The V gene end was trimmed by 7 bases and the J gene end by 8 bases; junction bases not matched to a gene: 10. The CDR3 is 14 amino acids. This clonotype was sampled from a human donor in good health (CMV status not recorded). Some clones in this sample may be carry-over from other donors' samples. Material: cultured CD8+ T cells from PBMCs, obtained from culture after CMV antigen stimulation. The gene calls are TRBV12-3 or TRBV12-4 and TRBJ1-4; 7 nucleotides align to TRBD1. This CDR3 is CASTWEGAREKLFF. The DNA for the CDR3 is TGTGCCAGCACCTGGGAGGGGGCAAGAGAAAAACTGTTTTTT.